This TCR beta chain was found in a study of shared clonotypes between healthy human individuals. General observations from the study: Sampling involved blood alone; tissue repertoires likely differ.

Per the original data handling: There were no quality scores in the junction-only immunoSEQ sequences, so filtering differed. Repertoires were generated with immunoSEQ multiplex PCR, while TCRdb's copy carries only in-frame clones and drops some. The V and J calls and clone size are taken from that table; D and trimming were inferred from the DNA. Among under 600,000 clones listed, about three quarters were seen once. The donors, healthy adults who were HIV-negative, had experienced no recent acute infections or vaccinations. Without sorting, samples used 75 million to 100 million PBMCs for genomic DNA. Concerning this clone itself: Its antigen is unidentified.

Sequenced material: PBMCs. The source of this sequence is a woman aged 35 to 49 in good health. Some clones in this sample may be carry-over from other donors' samples.

DNA for the CDR3: TGTGCCAGTAGTTCAATAGCGGGAGCGGGGGATGAGCAGTTCTTC. Translating gives CASSSIAGAGDEQFF. V and J are TRBV19 and TRBJ2-1; 9 bases line up with TRBD2. Germline V gene sequence: CDR1 LNHDA, CDR2 SQIVND (reference sequence). CDR3 length: 15 amino acids. V lost 5 bases and J lost 8; bases outside the gene matches: 10.